The 17 T cell receptor beta chains reported below all come from one sample, sequenced in a study of cytotoxic CD8 clonotypes in ibrutinib-treated CLL. Using immunoSEQ multiplex PCR, the repertoire was profiled, and TCRdb retains in-frame clones only, with some absent. The table has under 30,000 clones, around 60% seen once. The sequenced sample was PBMCs, obtained before ibrutinib treatment. The receptors were sampled from a human donor with chronic lymphocytic leukemia.

V usage is TRBV6-1 and J usage is TRBJ1-2; perhaps TRBD1 as D (5 bases). CDR1 MNHNS and CDR2 SASEGT come from the germline V gene. CDR3 length: 18 amino acids. V lost 2 bases to trimming and J lost 4 bases, with 23 bases between them. CDR3 in amino acids: CASSELGNRALRGYGYTF. The CDR3 DNA reads TGTGCCAGCAGTGAATTGGGTAACCGGGCCCTAAGGGGCTATGGCTACACCTTC.

J is TRBJ1-3 and V is TRBV11-2; D unclear. Trimming cost V 4 bases and J 0 bases, with 10 bases left between them. Germline CDR1 is SGHAT and CDR2 is FQNNGV. The CDR3 contains 15 residues. CDR3 DNA: TGTGCCAGCAGCTCCTTCCGGGACTCTGGAAACACCATATATTTT. Its translation is CASSSFRDSGNTIYF.

The chain employs TRBV14 and TRBJ2-3; TRBD2 aligns across 11 bases. CDR1 SGHDN and CDR2 FVKESK come from the germline V gene. CDR3 length equals 15 residues. V lost 1 base to trimming and J lost 4 bases; unmatched junction nucleotides: 1. CDR3 protein: CASSQASGGPDTQYF. The CDR3 coding sequence is TGTGCCAGCAGCCAAGCTAGCGGGGGGCCAGATACGCAGTATTTT.

The chain uses TRBV5-1 and TRBJ2-7; possibly TRBD1 or TRBD2 for D (5 bases each). CDR1 and CDR2 from the germline V gene are SGHRS and YFSETQ. This CDR3 spans 13 amino acids. The V gene lost 3 bases and the J gene lost 7 bases, with 14 bases spanning the gap. The CDR3 DNA reads as TGCGCCAGCAGCTCGGGGCCAGGCCGGGAGCAGTACTTC. Translation: CASSSGPGREQYF.

The rearrangement joins TRBV9 to TRBJ2-2; 7 nucleotides line up with TRBD1. V was clipped by 1 base and J by 6 bases; unmatched bases: 6. Germline CDR1 SGDLS, CDR2 YYNGEE. The CDR3 has 15 residues. DNA of the CDR3: TGTGCCAGCAGCGTACGACAGGGAGCACCCGGGGAGCTGTTTTTT. As protein: CASSVRQGAPGELFF.

The table lists this clone with a few counts. The chain has TRBV7-3 and TRBJ1-6, with D perhaps TRBD1 (6 bases). This CDR3 has 13 residues. Trimming cost V 8 bases and J 3 bases, with 8 bases left between them. From germline, CDR1 is SGHTA and CDR2 FQGTGA. CDR3 nucleotides: TGTGCCAGCGGCAGGGGCTATAATTCACCCCTCCACTTT. Residues: CASGRGYNSPLHF.

In its sample, this clone was seen once. This chain links TRBV11-2 with TRBJ2-1, with 10 bases that match TRBD2. The CDR3 consists of 15 residues. CDR1 SGHAT and CDR2 FQNNGV come from the germline V gene. Trimming removed 10 bases from V and 0 bases from J; junction bases left unmatched: 6. The CDR3 DNA reads TGTGCCACCACATTAGCGGGAGGCTCCTACAATGAGCAGTTCTTC. Translated, it gives CATTLAGGSYNEQFF.

This clone was counted only a few times. The chain uses TRBV27 and TRBJ1-4, with 7 bases identical to TRBD1. The ends lost 5 bases at V and 0 bases at J; junction bases unmatched: 9. The CDR3 has 17 residues. Germline CDR1 MNHEY, CDR2 SMNVEV (reference sequence). In DNA form, the CDR3 reads TGTGCCAGCAGTGAGCACAGGGGCCTTACAACTAATGAAAAACTGTTTTTT. Its protein is CASSEHRGLTTNEKLFF.

The genes are TRBV2 and TRBJ2-7, with a possible D match to TRBD1 (6 bases). CDR1 SNHLY and CDR2 FYNNEI come from the germline V gene. This CDR3 has 15 residues. Trimming removed 5 bases from V and 3 bases from J, with 17 bases in between. CDR3 nucleotides: TGTGCCAGCAGTACACCCAAATCAGGGGTCTACGAGCAGTACTTC. It specifies CASSTPKSGVYEQYF.

The CDR3 protein is CASSLGLAGGPIKTQYF. CDR3 sequence (DNA): TGTGCCAGCAGCTTGGGACTAGCGGGGGGGCCGATAAAGACCCAGTACTTC. This sequence joins TRBV5-4 and TRBJ2-5; TRBD2 matches at 14 bases. CDR3 length equals 17 residues. CDR1 is SGHNT, CDR2 YYREEE, per germline (reference sequence). Trimming cost V 0 bases and J 6 bases; bases outside gene matches: 7.

In this sample, this clone turned up a few times. The chain is built from TRBV7-8 and TRBJ1-2; D is ambiguous. CDR1 and CDR2 (germline): SGHVS, FQNEAQ. CDR3 length: 14 amino acids. V dropped 4 bases and J dropped 2 bases, with 11 bases sitting between them. CDR3 sequence reads: CASSSFDWNYGYTF. CDR3 in DNA: TGTGCCAGCAGCTCGTTCGATTGGAACTATGGCTACACCTTC.

J is TRBJ2-1 and V is TRBV5-1; no clear D gene. CDR3 size: 15 residues. V lost 1 base to trimming and J lost 6 bases, with 14 bases between them. CDR1 is SGHRS and CDR2 is YFSETQ in the germline V gene. The CDR3 nucleotides are TGCGCCAGCAGCTTGAGTGGGGATCGATTCAATGAGCAGTTCTTC. Translated, it gives CASSLSGDRFNEQFF. Based on the CDR3 plus reference TRBV5-1 and TRBJ2-1, the full variable domain is KAGVTQTPRYLIKTRGQQVTLSCSPISGHRSVSWYQQTPGQGLQFLFEYFSETQRNKGNFPGRFSGRQFSNSRSEMNVSTLELGDSALYLCASSLSGDRFNEQFFGPGTRLTVL.

DNA of the CDR3: TGTGCCAGCAGCTTAGAAGAAGATCCTCAAGAGACCCAGTACTTC. Protein sequence: CASSLEEDPQETQYF. The chain couples TRBV11-2 to TRBJ2-5, with D hard to call. V lost 0 bases, J lost 2 bases, and 10 bases lay in between. Germline V CDR1 and CDR2: SGHAT, FQNNGV. This CDR3 has 15 amino acids.

The chain employs TRBV19 and TRBJ1-5; 8 nucleotides align to TRBD1. J was trimmed by 0 bases and V by 7 bases; bases with no gene match: 5. There are 15 residues in the CDR3. The germline CDR1 and CDR2 sequences are LNHDA and SQIVND (reference sequence). The CDR3 DNA is TGTGCCAGTAACAGGGGGAAATATAGCAATCAGCCCCAGCATTTT. It encodes CASNRGKYSNQPQHF.

The table lists this clone with a few counts. This chain links TRBV7-2 with TRBJ2-3; the D is unclear. Trimming removed 0 bases from V and 5 bases from J, with 9 bases in between. Germline V lookup: CDR1 SGHTA, CDR2 FQGNSA. The CDR3 is 14 residues long. CDR3 sequence (DNA): TGTGCCAGCAGCTTAGCCCCCAACCGAGATACGCAGTATTTT. It is translated as CASSLAPNRDTQYF.

The V and J genes are TRBV6-1 and TRBJ2-3, with D perhaps TRBD1 or TRBD2 (5 bases each). The V gene lost 6 bases and the J gene lost 7 bases, with 14 bases spanning the gap. Per germline, CDR1 MNHNS and CDR2 SASEGT. The CDR3 has 13 residues. In DNA, the CDR3 is TGTGCCAGCAGCGCAAACTGGGGGAATACGCAGTATTTT. Encoded protein: CASSANWGNTQYF.

This chain joins TRBV23-1 and TRBJ2-7; 11 bases are shared with TRBD2. TRBV23-1 carries the ORF label, with uncertain function. V dropped 7 bases and J dropped 1; count of bases not matched to a gene: 6. This CDR3 is built from 15 residues. This CDR3 is CASTQLAGESYEQYF. DNA for the CDR3: TGCGCCAGCACCCAACTAGCGGGGGAATCCTACGAGCAGTACTTC.